The 8 T cell receptor beta chains given below trace back to one sample, sequenced in a study of shared clonotypes between healthy human individuals. Only in-frame clones appear in the TCRdb table, and some are missing; sequencing was by immunoSEQ multiplex PCR. The top ten clones hold around 0.45% of a sample with approximately 1.5 million clones, 98% of them seen once. The sequencing input was naive CD4+ T cells sorted from blood. The subset was: CD45RA+ positively selected. These TCRs come from a young man in good health.

The V call is TRBV10-2, the J call TRBJ1-1; 7 bases map to TRBD1. This CDR3 is built from 14 residues. J lost 4 bases, V lost 4 bases, and 6 bases had no gene match. Germline assignment: CDR1 WSHSY and CDR2 SAAADI. This CDR3 is CASSVDRVVTEAFF. The CDR3 DNA sequence: TGCGCCAGCAGTGTTGACAGGGTGGTCACTGAAGCTTTCTTT.

The chain carries TRBV11-2 and TRBJ2-7; D is uncertain. Deletions cut 5 bases from V and 9 bases from J, with 11 bases between. The CDR3 is 11 residues long. Per germline, CDR1 SGHAT and CDR2 FQNNGV. The chain's CDR3 is CASSPLALQYF. CDR3 coding DNA: TGTGCCAGCAGCCCCCTGGCCCTGCAGTACTTC.

This rearrangement joins TRBV5-1 to TRBJ2-7, with 11 bases lining up with TRBD2. The CDR3 sequence is 18 residues long. Germline assignment: CDR1 SGHRS and CDR2 YFSETQ. Trimming cost V 3 bases and J 5 bases; bases outside gene matches: 16. For the CDR3, the DNA is TGCGCCAGCAGCTCCGGACTAGCGGGCTCCTTGGGATTCCACGAGCAGTACTTC. It yields the protein CASSSGLAGSLGFHEQYF.

CDR3 region: CAWGAYTGELFF. CDR3 bases: TGTGCCTGGGGGGCCTACACCGGGGAGCTGTTTTTT. V usage is TRBV2 and J usage is TRBJ2-2; D is perhaps TRBD1 or TRBD2 (6 bases each). The CDR3 totals 12 residues. CDR1 and CDR2 from the germline V gene are SNHLY and FYNNEI. Trimming left V 11 bases short and J 3 bases short, with 10 bases between. Using reference TRBV2 and TRBJ2-2 for the parts outside the CDR3, the full variable domain is EPEVTQTPSHQVTQMGQEVILRCVPISNHLYFYWYRQILGQKVEFLVSFYNNEISEKSEIFDDQFSVERPDGSNFTLKIRSTKLEDSAMYFCAWGAYTGELFFGEGSRLTVL.

The chain uses TRBV7-9 and TRBJ2-3, with 11 bases that match TRBD1. CDR1 and CDR2 from the germline V gene are SEHNR and FQNEAQ (reference sequence). Trimming removed 6 bases from V and 6 bases from J; junction bases left unmatched: 2. The length of the CDR3 is 13 residues. CDR3 protein: CASRGQGVDTQYF. The CDR3, as DNA: TGTGCCAGCAGGGGACAGGGGGTGGATACGCAGTATTTT.

The chain joins TRBV15 to TRBJ2-7, with TRBD2 as a possible D gene (5 bases). This CDR3 has 15 amino acids. V dropped 0 bases and J dropped 0 bases, with 9 bases sitting between them. Germline V lookup: CDR1 LNHNV, CDR2 YYDKDF (reference sequence). The CDR3 reads CATSREEVSSYEQYF. CDR3 bases: TGTGCCACCAGCAGAGAGGAGGTTAGCTCCTACGAGCAGTACTTC.

This clone came up once. The CDR3 coding sequence is TGTGCCAGCAGTAAAAACAGGGTGGCGGGCACTGAAGCTTTCTTT. The encoded protein is CASSKNRVAGTEAFF. This chain joins TRBV9 and TRBJ1-1, with a tentative D call TRBD1 (6 bases). Trimming took 5 bases from V and 4 from J, leaving 18 bases between them. Germline V gives CDR1 SGDLS, CDR2 YYNGEE. The CDR3 sequence is 15 residues long. Using reference TRBV9 and TRBJ1-1 for the parts outside the CDR3, the full variable domain is DSGVTQTPKHLITATGQRVTLRCSPRSGDLSVYWYQQSLDQGLQFLIQYYNGEERAKGNILERFSAQQFPDLHSELNLSSLELGDSALYFCASSKNRVAGTEAFFGQGTRLTVV.

This chain uses TRBV2 with TRBJ2-7; 9 bases align to TRBD2. Germline CDR1 SNHLY, CDR2 FYNNEI. CDR3 length: 15 residues. Trimming cost V 3 bases and J 2 bases; bases outside gene matches: 5. DNA of the CDR3: TGTGCCAGCAGTGAGCTAGCGGGATTTACCTACGAGCAGTACTTC. Its protein product is CASSELAGFTYEQYF. Based on the CDR3 plus reference TRBV2 and TRBJ2-7, the full variable domain is EPEVTQTPSHQVTQMGQEVILRCVPISNHLYFYWYRQILGQKVEFLVSFYNNEISEKSEIFDDQFSVERPDGSNFTLKIRSTKLEDSAMYFCASSELAGFTYEQYFGPGTRLTVT.